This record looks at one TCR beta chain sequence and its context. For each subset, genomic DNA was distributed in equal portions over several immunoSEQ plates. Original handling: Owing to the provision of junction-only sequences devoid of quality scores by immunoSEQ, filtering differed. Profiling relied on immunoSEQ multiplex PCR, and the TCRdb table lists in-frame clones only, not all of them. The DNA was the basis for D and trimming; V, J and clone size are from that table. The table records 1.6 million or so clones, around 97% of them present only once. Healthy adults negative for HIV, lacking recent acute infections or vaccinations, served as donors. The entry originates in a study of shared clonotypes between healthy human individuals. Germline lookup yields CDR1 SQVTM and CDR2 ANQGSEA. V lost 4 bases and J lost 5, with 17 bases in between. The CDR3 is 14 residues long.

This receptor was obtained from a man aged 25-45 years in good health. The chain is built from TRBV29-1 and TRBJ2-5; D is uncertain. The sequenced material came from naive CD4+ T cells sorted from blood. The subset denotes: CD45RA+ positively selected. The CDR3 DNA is TGCAGCGTTGTGGTGAGGTCCCGTGAGGAGACCCAGTACTTC. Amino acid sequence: CSVVVRSREETQYF.